These 10 T cell receptor beta chains were all obtained from the same sample, sequenced in a study of radiotherapy plus CTLA-4 blockade in lung cancer. Profiled with immunoSEQ multiplex PCR; TCRdb holds only in-frame clones, not every one. The table lists 77,000 or so clones, 70% to 80% of them singletons, with over 9% in the top ten. The specimen comprised peripheral blood, sampled from a patient treated with radiotherapy plus ipilimumab. The receptors were gathered from a human donor with non-small cell lung cancer whose response to radiotherapy plus ipilimumab could not be evaluated.

This clone has more than one count but fewer than ten. This sequence joins TRBV19 and TRBJ1-1; 7 bases align to TRBD1. This CDR3 has 14 residues. V was clipped by 1 base and J by 1 base; unmatched bases: 0. Per the germline V gene, CDR1 is LNHDA and CDR2 is SQIVND (reference sequence). The CDR3 DNA reads as TGTGCCAGTAGTATAGGACAGGGGAACACTGAAGCTTTCTTT. Residues: CASSIGQGNTEAFF.

The chain employs TRBV9 and TRBJ2-5, with 10 bases lining up with TRBD2. The assigned J gene may be wrong: the sequence end matches TRBJ2-7 better. Germline V CDR1 and CDR2: SGDLS, YYNGEE. This CDR3 spans 16 amino acids. The CDR3 DNA reads as TGTGCCAGCAGCGTAGCCATAGCGGGAGGAGGCTACGAGCAGTACTTC. The encoded protein is CASSVAIAGGGYEQYF.

This clone was counted only a few times. The chain employs TRBV25-1 and TRBJ1-4, with TRBD1 matching over 12 bases. The CDR3 spans 18 residues. The V gene's germline CDR1 is MGHDK and CDR2 SYGVNS. J was trimmed by 7 bases and V by 4 bases; bases with no gene match: 13. The CDR3 sequence is CASSGWGTGGLPGEKLFF. The CDR3 nucleotides read TGTGCCAGCAGTGGCTGGGGGACAGGGGGCTTGCCGGGTGAAAAACTGTTTTTT.

This chain connects TRBV6-4 to TRBJ2-3; D not resolved. Per the germline V gene, CDR1 is MRHNA and CDR2 is SNTAGT. This CDR3 is 14 amino acids long. Trimming took off 6 bases at V and 0 bases at J, with 10 bases between the two ends. The CDR3 reads CASSPSGSTDTQYF. The CDR3 DNA is TGTGCCAGCAGCCCTTCAGGTAGCACAGATACGCAGTATTTT.

V is TRBV11-2 and J is TRBJ2-5; D is possibly TRBD1 (6 bases). TRBJ2-7 explains the end of the DNA better; the J call may be wrong. Germline V gives CDR1 SGHAT, CDR2 FQNNGV. This CDR3 comprises 15 residues. The CDR3 region is CASSLGQGTSYEQYF. As DNA, the CDR3 is TGTGCCAGCAGCTTAGGGCAGGGGACCTCCTACGAGCAGTACTTC.

In its sample, this clone was seen many times. The rearrangement links TRBV19 to TRBJ1-2; D gene ambiguous. The CDR3 totals 14 residues. V dropped 3 bases and J dropped 8 bases, with 16 bases sitting between them. In germline, CDR1 is LNHDA, CDR2 SQIVND (reference sequence). This chain's CDR3 is CASSIPGIASGYTF. CDR3 coding DNA: TGTGCCAGTAGTATCCCGGGGATAGCGAGCGGCTACACCTTC. Based on the CDR3 plus reference TRBV19 and TRBJ1-2, the full variable domain is DGGITQSPKYLFRKEGQNVTLSCEQNLNHDAMYWYRQDPGQGLRLIYYSQIVNDFQKGDIAEGYSVSREKKESFPLTVTSAQKNPTAFYLCASSIPGIASGYTFGSGTRLTVV.

The rearrangement uses TRBV29-1 and TRBJ1-4; tentative D call: TRBD1 (5 bases). The CDR3 has 14 amino acids. Trimming took off 6 bases at V and 6 bases at J, with 17 bases between the two ends. In germline, CDR1 is SQVTM, CDR2 ANQGSEA. CDR3 DNA sequence: TGCAGCGTCGCCTCAGGGTTTCGTGATGAAAAACTGTTTTTT. Residues: CSVASGFRDEKLFF.

The chain uses TRBV12-2 and TRBJ1-1; the table's D call TRBD1 went unverified against the DNA. TRBV12-2 is shown as a pseudogene. The CDR3 spans 12 residues. The CDR3 loop reads CASRRDSLEAFF. The CDR3 coding sequence is TGTGCAAGTCGTCGGGACAGCCTTGAAGCTTTCTTT.

CDR3: CASSLNRGRNTEAFF. The CDR3 nucleotides read TGTGCCAGTAGTCTCAACAGGGGGCGGAACACTGAAGCTTTCTTT. The V gene is TRBV19, the J gene TRBJ1-1; 9 positions match TRBD1. Germline loops: CDR1 LNHDA, CDR2 SQIVND (reference sequence). The CDR3 spans 15 residues. Trimming at V came to 5 bases and at J to 1 base, leaving 5 bases not matched to a gene. Combining the CDR3 with reference TRBV19 and TRBJ1-1 gives the whole variable domain DGGITQSPKYLFRKEGQNVTLSCEQNLNHDAMYWYRQDPGQGLRLIYYSQIVNDFQKGDIAEGYSVSREKKESFPLTVTSAQKNPTAFYLCASSLNRGRNTEAFFGQGTRLTVV.

The J gene is TRBJ2-5, the V gene TRBV11-3, with D tentatively TRBD2 (5 bases). The germline V gene has CDR1 SGHNT and CDR2 YENEEA. The CDR3 length is 15 residues. The V end lost 5 bases, the J end lost 8 bases, and 21 bases lay between the germline ends. CDR3 protein: CASSGGASAQTTQYF. CDR3 in DNA: TGTGCCAGCAGCGGAGGAGCCTCCGCCCAAACCACCCAGTACTTC.